The sequence of this T cell receptor (beta chain) was determined in a study of shared clonotypes between healthy human individuals. This clone was seen a single time. Its target is unknown. Repertoires were generated with immunoSEQ multiplex PCR, while TCRdb's copy carries only in-frame clones and drops some. This table has 1,100,000 or so clones, about 80% appearing once. A split of CD4+ cells into CD45RA+ naive and CD45RA-negative memory subsets was performed. Trimming left V 6 bases short and J 0 bases short, with 12 bases between. The CDR3 contains 16 residues. CDR1 is KGHSH and CDR2 is LQKENI in the germline V gene. Study findings and constraints: Estimated clonotype richness was generally higher in naive than memory subsets. Sharing across four donors was highest in naive CD4 (around 5%) and lowest in memory CD8 (about 0.4%). Only blood was sampled; tissue repertoires likely differ.

The chain combines TRBV18 with TRBJ2-6; D might be TRBD1 (5 bases). Input material: memory CD4+ T cells from PBMCs. Subset here: CD45RA-negative fraction. The TCR comes from a man between 18 and 35 years old in good health. Some clones in this sample may be carry-over from other donors' samples. The CDR3 region is CASSPDSPSGANVLTF. The CDR3, as DNA: TGTGCCAGCTCTCCCGACAGCCCCTCTGGGGCCAACGTCCTGACTTTC.